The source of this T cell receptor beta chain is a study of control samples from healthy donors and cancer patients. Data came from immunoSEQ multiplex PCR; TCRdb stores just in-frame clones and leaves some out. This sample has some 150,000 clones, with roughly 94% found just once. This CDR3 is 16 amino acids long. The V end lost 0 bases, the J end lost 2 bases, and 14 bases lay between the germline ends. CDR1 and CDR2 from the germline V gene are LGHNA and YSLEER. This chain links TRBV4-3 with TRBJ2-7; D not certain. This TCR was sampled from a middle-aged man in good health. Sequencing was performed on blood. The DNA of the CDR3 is TGCGCCAGCAGCCAAGAAGTGACGGCGAAGACCTACGAGCAGTACTTC. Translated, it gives CASSQEVTAKTYEQYF.